This is a list of T cell receptor beta chains from one sample in a study of beta chain features in type 1 diabetes. Profiling relied on immunoSEQ multiplex PCR, and the TCRdb table lists in-frame clones only, not all of them. The table has nearly 700,000 clones, about an eighth seen once. The source material was naive CD4+ T cells from blood. The receptors were sampled from a man aged 18 to 29 with type 1 diabetes. Each CDR3 is given with its conserved first and last residue. The D gene is left open where the match is weak. Where a row states a size, it is once, few, many or the class of an expanded clone; other rows omit it.

TRBV29-1	NA	TRBJ2-7	NA	CSVKWENSYEQYF	TGCAGCGTCAAGTGGGAGAACTCCTACGAGCAGTACTTC
TRBV9	NA	TRBJ2-1	NA	CASSPKGSGYNEQFF	TGTGCCAGCAGCCCCAAGGGGTCAGGGTACAATGAGCAGTTCTTC
TRBV11-2	NA	TRBJ2-3	NA	CASSLDLSTDTQYF	TGTGCCAGCAGCTTAGATCTAAGCACAGATACGCAGTATTTT
TRBV7-2	NA	TRBJ1-3	NA	CASSLVGTGNTIYF	TGTGCCAGCAGCTTGGTGGGGACTGGAAACACCATATATTTT
TRBV5-1	NA	TRBJ2-5	NA	CASSFPDQETQYF	TGCGCCAGCAGCTTTCCAGACCAAGAGACCCAGTACTTC
TRBV6-4	NA	TRBJ1-4	NA	CASSDPNEKLFF	TGTGCCAGCAGTGACCCCAATGAAAAACTGTTTTTT
TRBV29-1	NA	TRBJ2-4	TRBD1	CSVENRGTKNIQYF	TGCAGCGTTGAGAACAGGGGGACCAAAAACATTCAGTACTTC
TRBV5-1	NA	TRBJ2-7	NA	CASSLDGYEQYF	TGCGCCAGCAGCTTGGACGGATACGAGCAGTACTTC
TRBV7-2	few	TRBJ2-1	NA	CASSLDQGGHNEQFF	TGTGCCAGCAGCTTAGACCAGGGGGGGCACAATGAGCAGTTCTTC
TRBV7-9	NA	TRBJ1-2	NA	CASSLGEFYGYTF	TGTGCCAGCAGCCTAGGGGAATTCTATGGCTACACCTTC
TRBV7-9	few	TRBJ1-4	NA	CASSLSSPTNEKLFF	TGTGCCAGCAGCTTGAGCTCGCCCACTAATGAAAAACTGTTTTTT